This is a list of T cell receptor beta chains from one sample in a study of blood T cell repertoires in COVID-19. Profiled with immunoSEQ multiplex PCR; TCRdb holds only in-frame clones, not every one. The data hold approximately 67,000 clones, with 91% observed a single time. The sample comprised peripheral blood. Receptor source: a human donor in a cohort sampled during active COVID-19. The CDR3 runs from the conserved cysteine through the conserved F or W. D genes are given only for firm matches. Rows give clone size only sometimes, using once, few, many, or a class for an expanded clone.

TRBV7-2	-	TRBJ2-2	-	CASSLGVGQYTGELFF	TGTGCCAGCAGCTTAGGGGTCGGACAGTACACCGGGGAGCTGTTTTTT
TRBV19	once	TRBJ1-3	TRBD1	CASGRRDSFGNTIYF	TGTGCCTCTGGGAGACGGGACAGTTTTGGAAACACCATATATTTT
TRBV4-3	-	TRBJ2-7	TRBD2	CASSQDYRGGGTAYEQYF	TGCGCCAGCAGCCAAGATTATCGAGGCGGGGGGACTGCCTACGAGCAGTACTTC
TRBV11-3	-	TRBJ2-1	TRBD2	CASSSSLAGGDEQFF	TGTGCCAGCAGCTCATCACTAGCGGGGGGGGATGAGCAGTTCTTC
TRBV4-3	-	TRBJ2-7	-	CASSQDLGSAYEQYF	TGCGCCAGCAGCCAAGATTTGGGGAGCGCCTACGAGCAGTACTTC
TRBV7-2	-	TRBJ2-5	TRBD2	CASSLAGTSGQETQYF	TGTGCCAGCAGCTTAGCCGGGACTAGCGGACAAGAGACCCAGTACTTC
TRBV5-1	-	TRBJ2-1	-	CATKLGPSYNEQFF	TGCGCCACCAAGCTGGGGCCCTCCTACAATGAGCAGTTCTTC
TRBV7-3	-	TRBJ2-2	-	CASSPLGGSDTGELFF	TGTGCCAGCAGCCCCTTGGGGGGATCGGACACCGGGGAGCTGTTTTTT
TRBV6-6	once	TRBJ2-1	TRBD2	CASSSGLAGGFEQFF	TGTGCCAGCAGTTCCGGACTAGCGGGAGGCTTTGAGCAGTTCTTC
TRBV30	-	TRBJ1-1	-	CAWSRGITEAFF	TGTGCCTGGAGTAGGGGGATCACTGAAGCTTTCTTT
TRBV6-5	-	TRBJ2-1	-	CASSTAGSSYNEQFF	TGTGCCAGCAGTACTGCGGGGAGCTCCTACAATGAGCAGTTCTTC
TRBV7-8	-	TRBJ2-6	TRBD1	CASSSQGQRFSGANVLTF	TGTGCCAGCAGCTCACAGGGACAGCGCTTCTCTGGGGCCAACGTCCTGACTTTC
TRBV2	-	TRBJ1-2	-	CASRENRDRYGYTF	TGTGCCAGCAGAGAAAACAGGGACCGTTATGGCTACACCTTC
TRBV28	-	TRBJ1-1	TRBD1	CASSLRGPGMNTEAFF	TGTGCCAGCAGTCTCAGGGGGCCGGGCATGAACACTGAAGCTTTCTTT
TRBV7-2	-	TRBJ1-5	TRBD1	CASSLYQGAIQPQHF	TGTGCCAGCAGCTTATACCAGGGGGCAATTCAGCCCCAGCATTTT
TRBV10-3	-	TRBJ1-1	TRBD1	CAISERGQGYTEAFF	TGTGCCATCAGTGAGCGGGGACAGGGATACACTGAAGCTTTCTTT
TRBV23-1	-	TRBJ2-5	TRBD1	CANLQGVETQYF	TGCGCCAACCTACAGGGGGTGGAGACCCAGTACTTC
TRBV19	-	TRBJ2-7	TRBD1	CASRSAGGRSPYEQYF	TGTGCCAGTAGATCGGCAGGGGGACGGTCCCCCTACGAGCAGTACTTC
TRBV19	-	TRBJ2-3	-	CASSPGQGTDTQYF	TGTGCCAGTAGTCCCGGACAAGGCACAGATACGCAGTATTTT
TRBV4-3	-	TRBJ1-6	TRBD1	CASSLGRDRNSYNSPLHF	TGCGCCAGCAGCCTTGGCCGGGACAGGAATTCCTATAATTCACCCCTCCACTTT
TRBV11-3	-	TRBJ2-1	TRBD2	CASSLGSGLAGPSSYNEQFF	TGTGCCAGCAGCTTAGGCTCGGGACTAGCGGGACCGAGCTCCTACAATGAGCAGTTCTTC
TRBV20-1	-	TRBJ1-5	-	CSAAVGGLGHF	TGCAGTGCCGCGGTTGGGGGGTTGGGGCATTTT
TRBV5-4	-	TRBJ2-1	TRBD2	CASSLSGRTEQFF	TGTGCCAGCAGCTTGAGCGGGAGGACTGAGCAGTTCTTC
TRBV7-9	few	TRBJ2-1	TRBD2	CASSLGAGRGGSYNEQFF	TGTGCCAGCAGCTTAGGTGCTGGGCGGGGGGGCTCCTACAATGAGCAGTTCTTC
TRBV19	-	TRBJ1-6	TRBD1	CASSPRTGGELYNSPLHF	TGTGCCAGTAGCCCTCGGACAGGGGGCGAATTATATAATTCACCCCTCCACTTT
TRBV12-5	few	TRBJ1-1	TRBD1	CASGLDGTAFEAFF	TGTGCTAGTGGTTTGGACGGGACAGCGTTTGAAGCTTTCTTT
TRBV18	-	TRBJ2-5	TRBD2	CASSPPPPIAGLETQYF	TGTGCCAGCTCACCACCACCGCCGATAGCGGGATTAGAGACCCAGTACTTC
TRBV19	-	TRBJ2-2	TRBD1	CASKQGFDTGELFF	TGTGCCAGTAAACAGGGGTTCGACACCGGGGAGCTGTTTTTT
TRBV7-6	-	TRBJ2-2	TRBD1	CASSLQGARTGELFF	TGTGCCAGCAGCTTACAGGGGGCGCGCACCGGGGAGCTGTTTTTT
TRBV19	-	TRBJ1-5	TRBD1	CASSPRTGNQPQHF	TGTGCCAGTAGTCCACGGACAGGGAATCAGCCCCAGCATTTT
TRBV5-6	-	TRBJ1-3	-	CASSLPGVGNTIYF	TGTGCCAGCAGCTTGCCGGGGGTCGGAAACACCATATATTTT
TRBV28	-	TRBJ2-4	TRBD1	CASRARPGQIAKNIQYF	TGTGCCAGCAGAGCCCGGCCGGGACAGATAGCCAAAAACATTCAGTACTTC
TRBV27	-	TRBJ2-1	TRBD2	CASSFWGLAGNEQFF	TGTGCCAGCAGTTTCTGGGGACTAGCGGGCAATGAGCAGTTCTTC
TRBV9	-	TRBJ2-3	TRBD2	CASSVELAGVDTQYF	TGTGCCAGCAGCGTAGAGCTAGCGGGAGTAGATACGCAGTATTTT
TRBV27	once	TRBJ2-1	TRBD2	CASSSFAGAVNEQFF	TGTGCCAGCAGTTCGTTTGCGGGAGCCGTCAATGAGCAGTTCTTC
TRBV19	-	TRBJ1-5	-	CASRESGWNQPQHF	TGTGCCAGTAGAGAATCGGGGTGGAATCAGCCCCAGCATTTT
TRBV19	-	TRBJ2-6	-	CASSIGPGSGANVLTF	TGTGCCAGTAGTATAGGGCCAGGGTCTGGGGCCAACGTCCTGACTTTC
TRBV5-1	-	TRBJ1-4	-	CASSLGRTVPNEKLFF	TGCGCCAGCAGCTTGGGACGGACAGTCCCTAATGAAAAACTGTTTTTT
TRBV3-1/TRBV3-2	-	TRBJ1-6	-	CASSKDSSLHF	TGTGCCAGCAGTAAGGACAGTTCCCTCCACTTT
TRBV7-9	-	TRBJ1-1	TRBD1	CASSLRDRGNTEAFF	TGTGCCAGCAGCTTAAGGGACAGGGGAAACACTGAAGCTTTCTTT
TRBV20-1	-	TRBJ2-7	-	CSASSPGTYEQYF	TGCAGTGCTAGTAGCCCCGGGACCTACGAGCAGTACTTC
TRBV4-1	-	TRBJ2-5	TRBD2	CASSQGGLAGGQETQYF	TGCGCCAGCAGCCAAGGAGGACTAGCGGGGGGCCAAGAGACCCAGTACTTC
TRBV5-8	-	TRBJ2-5	TRBD2	CASSLEGRGVAGETQYF	TGTGCCAGCAGCTTGGAAGGGCGGGGGGTCGCGGGAGAGACCCAGTACTTC
TRBV5-5	-	TRBJ2-1	TRBD2	CASSFLEGGSEQFF	TGTGCCAGCAGCTTCCTAGAGGGAGGGTCTGAGCAGTTCTTC
TRBV14	-	TRBJ1-5	TRBD1	CASSQEAGGVSQPQHF	TGTGCCAGCAGCCAAGAGGCAGGGGGCGTCTCTCAGCCCCAGCATTTT
TRBV18	-	TRBJ2-7	TRBD1	CASAETGTGDYEQYF	TGTGCCAGCGCTGAAACCGGGACAGGGGACTACGAGCAGTACTTC
TRBV10-2	-	TRBJ2-5	TRBD2	CASSVGGETQYF	TGCGCCAGCAGTGTCGGGGGGGAGACCCAGTACTTC
TRBV4-3	-	TRBJ2-2	TRBD1	CASSQDQPGGGYTGELFF	TGCGCCAGCAGCCAGGATCAACCAGGGGGCGGCTACACCGGGGAGCTGTTTTTT
TRBV19	-	TRBJ2-1	TRBD1	CASSMVHPQGARNEQFF	TGTGCCAGTAGTATGGTCCACCCTCAGGGGGCGAGGAATGAGCAGTTCTTC
TRBV14	-	TRBJ1-1	-	CASSQHRRASGATLNTEAFF	TGTGCCAGCAGCCAACACAGGAGGGCGTCAGGAGCTACCCTGAACACTGAAGCTTTCTTT
TRBV7-9	-	TRBJ1-2	TRBD1	CASSRQGTYGYTF	TGTGCCAGCAGCCGACAGGGAACCTATGGCTACACCTTC
TRBV27	-	TRBJ2-1	TRBD2	CASSLSTSVSEQFF	TGTGCCAGCAGTTTATCTACTAGCGTCAGTGAGCAGTTCTTC
TRBV18	-	TRBJ2-1	TRBD2	CASSPPKLAGGNEQFF	TGTGCCAGCTCACCACCGAAACTAGCGGGAGGAAATGAGCAGTTCTTC
TRBV4-1	-	TRBJ2-1	TRBD2	CASSQELVSGRNEQFF	TGCGCCAGCAGCCAAGAATTAGTGAGCGGGAGGAATGAGCAGTTCTTC